This T cell receptor beta chain was retrieved from a study of cytomegalovirus exposure and HLA in healthy donors. Whole-study results and caveats: In the analysis, some V segments, TRBV6-2 and TRBV6-3 included, were excluded as indistinguishable.

PCR used 60 Vbeta primers and 13 Jbeta primers. Here immunoSEQ multiplex PCR was the method, and the copy in TCRdb shows in-frame clones only, minus some. There are just under 150,000 clones in the sample; 75% to 90% occur only once, and roughly 2.9% lies in the top ten. J gave up 1 base and V 6 bases, and 7 bases lay outside the gene matches. The CDR3 runs to 15 residues. The germline CDR1 and CDR2 sequences are LNHDA and SQIVND (reference sequence). About this clone: The antigen is not known.

Sequencing was performed on PBMCs. The chain employs TRBV19 and TRBJ2-5; TRBD1 agrees at 8 bases. The TCR originated in a woman in her 30s in good health and CMV-seronegative. The CDR3 DNA sequence: TGTGCCAGTAGGGAGACAGGGGCCCTCCAAGAGACCCAGTACTTC. Amino acid sequence: CASRETGALQETQYF.